The T cell receptor beta chain described here comes from a study of T-cell reconstitution after alpha-beta-depleted transplantation in children listed by TCRdb under 2016. As for the study more broadly: Using TCR repertoire profiling, the study followed T-cell immune reconstitution in a quantitative way in children after TCRalphabeta/CD19-depleted allogeneic hematopoietic cell transplantation.

As to this clonotype: Its antigen is currently not known. One base away there is no much larger clone; base qualities are not given.

The CDR3 has 14 amino acids, counting the end cysteine and phenylalanine. The kept DNA is CDR3 alone, 42 bases in frame from the first base. V and J lose 8 bases and 3 bases, and a span of 17 bases separates them. For CDR1 and CDR2, the germline V gene lists SQVTM and ANQGSEA. The protocol used for the library was PCR. Instrument on record: Illumina HiSeq 2500. To normalize quantification of the TCRbeta repertoire, the TCR libraries were built with molecular barcoding that relied on unique molecular identifiers. The public sequencing data were trimmed at Q25 with fastp and processed into clonotypes with MiXCR by TCRdb, which kept only in-frame beta chains. Each entry merges the rows of one CDR3 protein and shows their most common DNA and genes. A total of about 900,000 distinct CDR3 sequences appear in this sample, roughly 29% of them only once. In total, the top ten clones hold around 30% of the sample.

Interpreted using the paper, the treatment or condition label stands for: allogeneic hematopoietic cell transplantation with graft depleted of TCRalphabeta T cells and CD19 B cells. The transplant recipients were children given TCRalphabeta/CD19-depleted allogeneic hematopoietic cell grafts. Results the study describes overall, beyond this receptor: In some patients, the high TCRbeta diversity seen at day 60 was put down to recipient T cells and intrathymic progenitors that had survived conditioning. Over subsequent months, a decline in hyperexpanded clone frequencies was noted, and after one year, T-cell counts and TCRbeta diversity were mostly ascribed to newly produced T cells. The apparently early alphabetaT-cell count recovery about two months after transplant was reportedly dependent on only several hundred rapidly expanded clones derived from non-depleted graft cells.

The chain employs TRBV29-1 and TRBJ2-1; tentative D gene TRBD2, with 5 bases matching. The sequencing used PBMCs, mostly from graft donor cells, collected 360 days after TCRalphabeta/CD19-depleted stem cell transplant. The origin of this receptor is a boy younger than two who had a stem cell transplant for SCID, so the T cells may come from the graft donor. The CDR3 protein: CSLRPGGNYNEQFF. The nucleotide sequence reads TGCAGCCTACGGCCCGGAGGTAACTACAATGAGCAGTTCTTC.